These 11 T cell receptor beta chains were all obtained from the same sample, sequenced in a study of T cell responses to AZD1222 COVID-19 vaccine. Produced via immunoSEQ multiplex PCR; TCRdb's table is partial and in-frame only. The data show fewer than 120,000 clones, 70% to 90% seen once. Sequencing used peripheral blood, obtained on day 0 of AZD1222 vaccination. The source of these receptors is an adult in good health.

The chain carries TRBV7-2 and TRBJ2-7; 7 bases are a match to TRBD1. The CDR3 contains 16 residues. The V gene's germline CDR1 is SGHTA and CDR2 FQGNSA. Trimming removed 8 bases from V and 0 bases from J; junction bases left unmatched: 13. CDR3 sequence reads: CASLEPGRGNSYEQYF. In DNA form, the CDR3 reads TGTGCCAGCTTAGAGCCCGGCAGGGGGAACTCCTACGAGCAGTACTTC. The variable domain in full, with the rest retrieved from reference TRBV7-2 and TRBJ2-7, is GAGVSQSPSNKVTEKGKDVELRCDPISGHTALYWYRQSLGQGLEFLIYFQGNSAPDKSGLPSDRFSAERTGGSVSTLTIQRTQQEDSAVYLCASLEPGRGNSYEQYFGPGTRLTVT.

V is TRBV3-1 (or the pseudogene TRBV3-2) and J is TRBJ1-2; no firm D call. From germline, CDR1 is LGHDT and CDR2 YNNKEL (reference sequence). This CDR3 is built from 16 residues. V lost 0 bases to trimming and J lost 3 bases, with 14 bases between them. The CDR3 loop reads CASSQEGRKEDYGYTF. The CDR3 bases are TGTGCCAGCAGCCAAGAAGGGAGGAAGGAGGACTATGGCTACACCTTC.

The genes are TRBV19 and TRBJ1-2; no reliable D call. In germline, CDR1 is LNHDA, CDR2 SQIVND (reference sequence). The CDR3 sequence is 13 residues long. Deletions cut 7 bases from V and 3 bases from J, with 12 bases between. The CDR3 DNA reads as TGTGCCAGTATCTCGAGAGACTACTATGGCTACACCTTC. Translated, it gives CASISRDYYGYTF.

CDR3 in amino acids: CASSPSGGTVKTQYF. CDR3 in DNA: TGTGCCAGCTCACCTAGCGGGGGCACTGTGAAGACCCAGTACTTC. V usage is TRBV18 and J usage is TRBJ2-5; 9 nucleotides match TRBD2. The CDR3 has 15 amino acids. Germline-derived CDR1 and CDR2 are KGHSH and LQKENI. The junction had 8 bases not matched to a gene; V was cut back by 3 bases and J by 6 bases. Full variable domain (missing parts from reference TRBV18 and TRBJ2-5): NAGVMQNPRHLVRRRGQEARLRCSPMKGHSHVYWYRQLPEEGLKFMVYLQKENIIDESGMPKERFSAEFPKEGPSILRIQQVVRGDSAAYFCASSPSGGTVKTQYFGPGTRLLVL.

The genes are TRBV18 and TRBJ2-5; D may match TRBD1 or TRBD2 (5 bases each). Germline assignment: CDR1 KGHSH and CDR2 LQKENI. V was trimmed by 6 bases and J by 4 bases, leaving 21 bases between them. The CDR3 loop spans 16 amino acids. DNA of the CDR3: TGTGCCAGCTCCCCAGCCGGGACCTCTGGGGGAGAGACCCAGTACTTC. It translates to CASSPAGTSGGETQYF.

The CDR3 here is CASSLAGPAGDTQYF. As DNA, the CDR3 is TGTGCCAGCAGCTTAGCTGGCCCGGCAGGAGATACGCAGTATTTT. The chain is built from TRBV7-2 and TRBJ2-3; D gene unclear. V dropped 0 bases and J dropped 5 bases, with 12 bases sitting between them. In germline, CDR1 is SGHTA, CDR2 FQGNSA. CDR3 length: 15 amino acids.

The DNA for the CDR3 is TGTGCCAGCAGCAACTCTAGCGTCTACTCCTACGAGCAGTACTTC. It yields the protein CASSNSSVYSYEQYF. V and J are TRBV7-9 and TRBJ2-7; perhaps TRBD2 as D (6 bases). V was shortened by 5 bases and J by 0 bases, with 14 bases between the two germline ends. CDR1 SEHNR and CDR2 FQNEAQ come from the germline V gene (reference sequence). The CDR3 has 15 amino acids.

The CDR3 DNA is TGTGCCTGGAGGCAGGGGGTTGGATCGCCCCAGCATTTT. This codes for CAWRQGVGSPQHF. The rearrangement uses TRBV30 and TRBJ1-5, with TRBD1 matching over 7 bases. From germline, CDR1 is GTSNPN and CDR2 SVGIG (reference sequence). The CDR3 loop spans 13 amino acids. V was pared by 3 bases and J by 9 bases, with 8 bases of the junction left unmatched.

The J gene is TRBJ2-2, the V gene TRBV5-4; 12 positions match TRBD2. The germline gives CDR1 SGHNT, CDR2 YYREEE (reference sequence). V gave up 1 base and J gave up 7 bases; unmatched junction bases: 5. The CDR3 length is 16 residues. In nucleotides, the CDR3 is TGTGCCAGCAGCTTGCTAGCGGGAGGGCAAAACGGGGAGCTGTTTTTT. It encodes CASSLLAGGQNGELFF. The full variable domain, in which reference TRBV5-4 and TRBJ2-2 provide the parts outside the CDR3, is ETGVTQSPTHLIKTRGQQVTLRCSSQSGHNTVSWYQQALGQGPQFIFQYYREEENGRGNFPPRFSGLQFPNYSSELNVNALELDDSALYLCASSLLAGGQNGELFFGEGSRLTVL.

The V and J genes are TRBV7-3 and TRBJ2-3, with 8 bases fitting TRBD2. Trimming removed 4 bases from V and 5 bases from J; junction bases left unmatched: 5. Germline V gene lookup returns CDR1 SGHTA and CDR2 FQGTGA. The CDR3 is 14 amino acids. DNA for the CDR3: TGTGCCAGCAGCTCGGGACTAGGGAAAGATACGCAGTATTTT. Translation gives CASSSGLGKDTQYF. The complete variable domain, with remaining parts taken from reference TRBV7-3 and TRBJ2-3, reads GAGVSQTPSNKVTEKGKYVELRCDPISGHTALYWYRQSLGQGPEFLIYFQGTGAADDSGLPNDRFFAVRPEGSVSTLKIQRTERGDSAVYLCASSSGLGKDTQYFGPGTRLTVL.

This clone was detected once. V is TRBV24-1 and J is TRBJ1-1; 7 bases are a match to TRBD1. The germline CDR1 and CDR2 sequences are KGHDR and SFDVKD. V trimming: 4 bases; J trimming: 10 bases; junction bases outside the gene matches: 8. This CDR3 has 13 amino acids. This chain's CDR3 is CATSDTFRGVAFF. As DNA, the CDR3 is TGTGCCACCAGTGACACCTTCAGGGGGGTAGCTTTCTTT.